This T cell receptor beta chain was identified in a study of patients and donors after allogeneic stem cell transplantation. CDR3 length: 13 residues. The germline gives CDR1 DFQATT, CDR2 SNEGSKA (reference sequence). V was shortened by 3 bases and J by 5 bases, with 10 bases between the two germline ends. Each CDR3 protein gets one entry after TCRdb re-called the RT-PCR reads with MiXCR. The data show roughly 150,000 distinct CDR3 sequences, with about 24% seen just once and roughly 26% held by the top ten. This clonotype was counted a few times. This chain links TRBV20-1 with TRBJ1-4; the D is unclear. This clonotype was sampled from a human donor who was either an allogeneic HSCT recipient or a stem cell or donor lymphocyte infusion donor (not recorded which). It is not recorded whose cells these are; they may come from a transplant donor. Sequencing was carried out using blood, either unsorted or a sorted T cell fraction (not recorded which). CDR3 residues: CSASGQINEKLFF. The CDR3 coding sequence is TGCAGTGCTAGTGGTCAGATAAATGAAAAACTGTTTTTT.